This paragraph reports one T cell receptor beta chain. This specimen belongs to a study of T cells after somatic rescue of genetic block. Here immunoSEQ multiplex PCR was the method, and the copy in TCRdb shows in-frame clones only, minus some. The sample records 100,000 to 120,000 clones, 85% to 95% being singletons. Germline CDR1 is MRHNA and CDR2 is SNTAGT. V shed 3 bases and J shed 4 bases, with 6 bases lying between them. CDR3 size: 13 residues. This chain joins TRBV6-4 and TRBJ2-2; D ambiguous. The origin of this receptor is a woman aged 18-35 years. Sequenced sample: peripheral blood mononuclear cells (PBMCs). The chain's CDR3 is CASSEASTGELFF. DNA for the CDR3: TGTGCCAGCAGTGAGGCTAGCACCGGGGAGCTGTTTTTT.